The clone carrying this TCR beta chain was recorded many times. The antigen remains unidentified. These data belong to a study of molecular identifiers for immune sequencing clone quantification. General study results and limits: More than 97% of effector molecules, versus under 1% of naive-cell molecules, belonged to clones above 20 RNA copies. Amid 750,000 to 1,000,000 naive cells, spiked Jurkat TCR RNA from one cell was reportedly still detectable.

Previously described methods and listed TCR primers produced bulk TCR libraries. TCRdb reprocessed the PCR reads via MiXCR and lists one record per CDR3 protein. The sample gives more than 550,000 distinct CDR3 sequences, about 25% of which show up once; about 0.81% is in the top ten. V gave up 1 base and J gave up 0 bases, with 7 bases separating them. Germline V gene data show CDR1 as SQVTM and CDR2 as ANQGSEA. The CDR3 has 15 residues. This chain links TRBV29-1 with TRBJ2-6; maybe TRBD2 (5 bases). The sample was naive CD8+ T cells from blood, with Jurkat cell RNA spiked in. Subset described: FACS-sorted CD8+CD4-CCR7+CD45RA+ naive T cells. This receptor was obtained from a human donor in good health. Some libraries in this study had Jurkat cell RNA spiked in. The CDR3 DNA reads TGCAGCGTTGAAGTCGGGAACTCTGGGGCCAACGTCCTGACTTTC. Translated, it gives CSVEVGNSGANVLTF.